This TCR beta chain was sequenced in a study of blood T cell repertoires in COVID-19. Study information: PBMCs, B-cell-depleted T cells, or T cells provided the cDNA or gDNA that made up the material.

Study processing details: It was from reference gene primer amplification that nucleated cell counts were estimated. The table came from immunoSEQ multiplex PCR; TCRdb's copy has only in-frame clones and leaves some out. The DNA gave D and trimming, while V, J and clone size come from that table. The sample contains 100,000 to 150,000 clones, approximately 74% of which appear only once. CDR3 length: 15 amino acids. The V end lost 2 bases, the J end lost 2 bases, and 14 bases lay between the germline ends. CDR1 SGHRS and CDR2 YFSETQ come from the germline V gene. The V call is TRBV5-1, the J call TRBJ2-7; D gene ambiguous. The sequenced sample consisted of peripheral blood. The receptor was derived from a man in his 60s with acute or convalescent COVID-19. The CDR3 loop reads CASSFSPEKTYEQYF. Written as DNA, the CDR3 is TGCGCCAGCAGCTTTTCGCCGGAGAAGACCTACGAGCAGTACTTC. The whole variable domain, remainder taken from reference TRBV5-1 and TRBJ2-7, is KAGVTQTPRYLIKTRGQQVTLSCSPISGHRSVSWYQQTPGQGLQFLFEYFSETQRNKGNFPGRFSGRQFSNSRSEMNVSTLELGDSALYLCASSFSPEKTYEQYFGPGTRLTVT.